The clone carrying this TCR beta chain was counted only a few times. Antigen specificity is unknown. The V end lost 6 bases, the J end lost 6 bases, and 12 bases lay between the germline ends. CDR3 length: 14 amino acids. CDR1 is LNHDA, CDR2 SQIVND, per germline (reference sequence). The entry originates in a study of T cell responses to AZD1222 COVID-19 vaccine. Findings of the study overall: Recipients of two AZD1222 doses showed rising Spike-specific TCR breadth and depth.

Some clones are missing from TCRdb's copy, which holds only in-frame ones; the method was immunoSEQ multiplex PCR. The table lists around 45,000 clones, 80% of them singletons. This material consisted of peripheral blood, taken 28 days after the second dose of the MenACWY control vaccine. The chain links TRBV19 to TRBJ1-6; D is ambiguous. This receptor was obtained from an adult who received the MenACWY meningococcal vaccine as a control. The CDR3 is CASRRVGSNSPLHF. CDR3 nucleotide sequence: TGTGCCAGTAGGCGGGTGGGTTCTAATTCACCCCTCCACTTT.